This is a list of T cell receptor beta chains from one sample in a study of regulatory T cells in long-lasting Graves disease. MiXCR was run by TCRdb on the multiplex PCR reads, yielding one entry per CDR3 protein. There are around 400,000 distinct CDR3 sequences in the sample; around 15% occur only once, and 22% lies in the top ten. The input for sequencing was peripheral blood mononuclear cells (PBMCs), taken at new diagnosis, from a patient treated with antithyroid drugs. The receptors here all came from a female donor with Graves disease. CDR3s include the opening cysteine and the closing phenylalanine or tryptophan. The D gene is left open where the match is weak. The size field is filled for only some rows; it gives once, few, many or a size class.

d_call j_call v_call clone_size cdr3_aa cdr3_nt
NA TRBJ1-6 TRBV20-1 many CSARTRTDSSYNSPLHF TGCAGTGCTAGAACGCGGACAGATAGCTCCTATAATTCACCCCTCCACTTT
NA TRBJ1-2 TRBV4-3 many CASSQDRVAGYGYTF TGCGCCAGCAGCCAAGATCGTGTGGCCGGCTATGGCTACACCTTC
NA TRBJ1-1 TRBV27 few CASMGSYTEAFF TGTGCCAGCATGGGCAGCTACACTGAAGCTTTCTTT
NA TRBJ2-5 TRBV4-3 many CASSEGRGHVQETQYF TGTGCCAGCAGCGAGGGGAGGGGGCATGTTCAAGAGACCCAGTACTTC
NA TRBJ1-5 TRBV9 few CASSERDSNQPQHF TGTGCCAGCAGCGAACGAGATAGCAATCAGCCCCAGCATTTT
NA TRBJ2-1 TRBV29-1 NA CSVERDTYNEQFF TGCAGCGTCGAGCGGGACACCTACAATGAGCAGTTCTTC
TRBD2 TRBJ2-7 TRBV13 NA CASSLGTSGAREQYF TGTGCCAGCAGCTTAGGGACTAGCGGGGCGAGGGAGCAGTACTTC
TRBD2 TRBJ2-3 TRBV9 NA CASSSRPGLAGDTQYF TGTGCCAGCAGCAGTCGCCCGGGACTAGCGGGAGATACGCAGTATTTT
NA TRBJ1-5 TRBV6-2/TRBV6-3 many CASSEVNQPQHF TGTGCCAGCAGTGAGGTCAATCAGCCCCAGCATTTT
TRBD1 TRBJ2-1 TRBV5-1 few CASSPKDRGSYNEQFF TGCGCCAGCAGCCCAAAGGACAGGGGCTCCTACAATGAGCAGTTCTTC
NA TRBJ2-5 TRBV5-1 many CASSLDRRQETQYF TGCGCCAGCAGCTTGGACAGGAGACAAGAGACCCAGTACTTC
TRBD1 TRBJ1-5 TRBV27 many CASSPDRAQLYSNQPQHF TGTGCCAGCAGTCCCGACAGGGCCCAACTATATAGCAATCAGCCCCAGCATTTT
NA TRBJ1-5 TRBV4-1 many CASSQVAGTQPQHF TGCGCCAGCAGCCAAGTAGCAGGGACTCAGCCCCAGCATTTT
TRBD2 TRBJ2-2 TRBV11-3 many CASSLSGRAFGELFF TGTGCCAGCAGCCTAAGCGGGAGAGCTTTCGGGGAGCTGTTTTTT
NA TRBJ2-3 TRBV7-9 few CASSLGRETDTQYF TGTGCCAGCAGCTTAGGCAGGGAAACAGATACGCAGTATTTT
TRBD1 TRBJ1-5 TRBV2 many CASSERTGSNQPQHF TGTGCCAGCAGTGAACGGACAGGTAGCAATCAGCCCCAGCATTTT
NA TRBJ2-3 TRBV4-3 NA CASSQDSSATDTQYF TGCGCCAGCAGCCAAGATTCGAGCGCCACAGATACGCAGTATTTT
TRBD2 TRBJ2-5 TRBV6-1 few CASSEALSGGRYQETQYF TGTGCCAGCAGTGAAGCGCTATCGGGGGGGCGGTACCAAGAGACCCAGTACTTC
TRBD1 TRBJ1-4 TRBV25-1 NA CASSERRLGQGREKLFF TGTGCCAGCAGTGAAAGACGTTTGGGACAGGGCCGGGAAAAACTGTTTTTT
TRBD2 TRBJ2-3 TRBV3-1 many CASSQVSIAGAHTDTQYF TGTGCCAGCAGCCAAGTCTCGATAGCGGGGGCGCACACAGATACGCAGTATTTT
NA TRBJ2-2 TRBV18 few CASSPLDSTGELFF TGTGCCAGCTCACCCCTGGACAGCACCGGGGAGCTGTTTTTT
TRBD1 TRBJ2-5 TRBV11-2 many CASIKNRGQETQYF TGTGCCAGCATCAAGAACAGGGGGCAGGAGACCCAGTACTTC
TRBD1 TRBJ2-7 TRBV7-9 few CASSSRPGQGYEQYF TGTGCCAGCAGCTCCCGACCGGGACAGGGCTACGAGCAGTACTTC
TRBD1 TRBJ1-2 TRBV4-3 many CASSQDWVTGDRRNYGYTF TGCGCCAGCAGCCAAGATTGGGTCACAGGGGATCGTCGTAACTATGGCTACACCTTC
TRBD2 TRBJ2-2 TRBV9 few CASSVEPSPVAGGPGGELFF TGTGCCAGCAGCGTAGAGCCCTCCCCTGTCGCGGGGGGGCCGGGCGGGGAGCTGTTTTTT
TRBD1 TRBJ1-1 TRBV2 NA CASGSGQGDTEAFF TGTGCCAGCGGCTCGGGACAGGGAGACACTGAAGCTTTCTTT
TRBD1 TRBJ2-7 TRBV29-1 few CSVEEGRDSSYEQYF TGCAGCGTTGAAGAAGGCCGGGACAGTTCCTACGAGCAGTACTTC
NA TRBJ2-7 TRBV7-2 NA CASSYKQAYEQYF TGTGCCAGCAGTTACAAGCAGGCGTACGAGCAGTACTTC
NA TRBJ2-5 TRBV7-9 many CASSPGNQETQYF TGTGCCAGCAGCCCGGGAAACCAAGAGACCCAGTACTTC